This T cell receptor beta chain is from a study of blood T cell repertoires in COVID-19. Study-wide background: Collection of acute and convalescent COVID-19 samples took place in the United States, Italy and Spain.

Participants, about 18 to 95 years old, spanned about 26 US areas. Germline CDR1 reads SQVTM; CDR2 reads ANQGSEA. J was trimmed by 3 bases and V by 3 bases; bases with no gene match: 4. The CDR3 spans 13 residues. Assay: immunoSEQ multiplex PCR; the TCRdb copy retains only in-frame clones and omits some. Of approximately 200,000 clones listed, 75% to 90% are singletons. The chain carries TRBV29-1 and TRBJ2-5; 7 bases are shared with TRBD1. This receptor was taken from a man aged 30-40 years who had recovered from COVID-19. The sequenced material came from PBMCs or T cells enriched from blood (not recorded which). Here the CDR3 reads CSVDQGVEETQYF. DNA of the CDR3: TGCAGCGTTGATCAGGGGGTCGAAGAGACCCAGTACTTC.